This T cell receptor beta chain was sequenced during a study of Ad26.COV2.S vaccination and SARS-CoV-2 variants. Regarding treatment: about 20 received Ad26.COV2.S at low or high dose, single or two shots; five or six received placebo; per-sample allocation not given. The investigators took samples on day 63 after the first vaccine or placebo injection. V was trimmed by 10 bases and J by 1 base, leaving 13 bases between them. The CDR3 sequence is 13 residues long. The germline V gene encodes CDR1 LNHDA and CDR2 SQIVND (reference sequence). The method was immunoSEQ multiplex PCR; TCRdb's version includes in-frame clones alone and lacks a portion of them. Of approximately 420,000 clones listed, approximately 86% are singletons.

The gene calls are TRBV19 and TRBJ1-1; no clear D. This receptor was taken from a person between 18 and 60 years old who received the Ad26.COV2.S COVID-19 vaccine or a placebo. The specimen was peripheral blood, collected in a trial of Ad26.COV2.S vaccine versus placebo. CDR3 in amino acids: CATSPGGNTEAFF. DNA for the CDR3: TGTGCCACGAGTCCTGGCGGGAACACTGAAGCTTTCTTT. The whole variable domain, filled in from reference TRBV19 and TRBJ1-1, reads DGGITQSPKYLFRKEGQNVTLSCEQNLNHDAMYWYRQDPGQGLRLIYYSQIVNDFQKGDIAEGYSVSREKKESFPLTVTSAQKNPTAFYLCATSPGGNTEAFFGQGTRLTVV.